The present T cell receptor beta chain was sequenced within a study of blood T cell repertoires in COVID-19. Germline V gene sequence: CDR1 LNHDA, CDR2 SQIVND (reference sequence). V lost 8 bases to trimming and J lost 2 bases; unmatched junction nucleotides: 12. The length of the CDR3 is 16 residues. The protocol was immunoSEQ multiplex PCR, while the TCRdb copy is restricted to in-frame clones and leaves out a portion. The table shows about 190,000 clones, with 70% to 85% occurring only once. Sequenced: peripheral blood. The chain links TRBV19 to TRBJ1-2; 9 bases align to TRBD1. This clonotype was obtained from a man in his forties or fifties who had recovered from COVID-19. CDR3 DNA: TGTGCCAGTCGCCGGGACAGGGACCCAATAAACTATGGCTACACCTTC. This sequence encodes CASRRDRDPINYGYTF. Based on the CDR3 plus reference TRBV19 and TRBJ1-2, the full variable domain is DGGITQSPKYLFRKEGQNVTLSCEQNLNHDAMYWYRQDPGQGLRLIYYSQIVNDFQKGDIAEGYSVSREKKESFPLTVTSAQKNPTAFYLCASRRDRDPINYGYTFGSGTRLTVV.